This T cell receptor (beta chain) comes out of a study of cytomegalovirus exposure and HLA in healthy donors. Across the whole study: The Caucasian-associated ancestry cluster held less than 85% of some 420 genotyped donors.

The junction had 4 bases not matched to a gene; V was cut back by 6 bases and J by 0 bases. Germline lookup yields CDR1 MNHEY and CDR2 SVGAGI. The CDR3 extends over 15 amino acids. Amplification used 60 Vbeta primers and 13 Jbeta primers. TCRdb's copy holds only in-frame clones and misses some; the assay was immunoSEQ multiplex PCR. In the table there are some 120,000 clones, 9.5% of which are singletons. This clone was detected only a few times. The specimen sequenced was PBMCs. The chain combines TRBV6-5 with TRBJ1-4; 7 bases are a match to TRBD1. This receptor was taken from a man aged 25-40 years in good health and CMV-seronegative. CDR3 in amino acids: CASRRQGPTNEKLFF. CDR3 DNA: TGTGCCAGCAGGAGACAGGGCCCAACTAATGAAAAACTGTTTTTT.